This TCR beta chain was captured by sequencing in a study of cytomegalovirus exposure and HLA in healthy donors. The donors gave bone marrow, and they were healthy. Primers: 60 Vbeta forward and 13 Jbeta reverse. Produced via immunoSEQ multiplex PCR; TCRdb's table is partial and in-frame only. This sample's clone table lists some 43,000 clones. Germline CDR1 and CDR2: MDHEN and SYDVKM. This CDR3 comprises 15 residues. The junction had 11 bases not matched to a gene; V was cut back by 4 bases and J by 5 bases. Material: PBMCs. The V call is TRBV28, the J call TRBJ2-7; 7 bases line up with TRBD2. This receptor was identified in a woman aged 25 to 39 in good health and CMV-seronegative. In DNA form, the CDR3 reads TGTGCCAGCAGTTCACCCGGGGGGAGGTTACACGAGCAGTACTTC. Translation: CASSSPGGRLHEQYF.